What follows describes a single T cell receptor (beta chain). Its antigen is unknown. This entry is derived from a study of tumor-infiltrating lymphocytes in primary liver carcinoma. Reverse transcription of about 0.5 ug total RNA with a constant-region primer produced TCR beta cDNA. Researchers made the TCR beta libraries by running three nested multiplex PCR rounds with slightly modified ARM-PCR. For approximately 10 cycles apiece, the opening two PCR rounds ran with TRBV1-TRBV30 forward primers and a C-beta reverse primer. MiXCR was run by TCRdb on the multiplex PCR reads, yielding one entry per CDR3 protein. The data show some 110,000 distinct CDR3 sequences, around 64% seen once. From about 20-30 mg of unsorted bulk tissue, DNA and RNA were co-extracted together. Five separate regions of each tumor underwent sampling. Germline V gene sequence: CDR1 SGHAT, CDR2 FQNNGV. The CDR3 is 17 amino acids. J gave up 4 bases and V 2 bases, and 11 bases lay outside the gene matches.

Findings and limits, study-wide: Against blood, tumors held a significantly higher top-250-clone fraction (p = 0.039).

The chain joins TRBV11-2 to TRBJ2-1, with TRBD1 matching 7 bases. This sequence was found in a woman aged 55-75 years with primary liver carcinoma and hepatitis B virus infection. Input material: liver tumor tissue from sampling region 3. Subset reported: tumor region T3, left-lateral pole. CDR3 amino acids: CASSLRPGQRLYNEQFF. The CDR3, as DNA: TGTGCCAGCAGCTTACGACCGGGACAGAGGCTATACAATGAGCAGTTCTTC.